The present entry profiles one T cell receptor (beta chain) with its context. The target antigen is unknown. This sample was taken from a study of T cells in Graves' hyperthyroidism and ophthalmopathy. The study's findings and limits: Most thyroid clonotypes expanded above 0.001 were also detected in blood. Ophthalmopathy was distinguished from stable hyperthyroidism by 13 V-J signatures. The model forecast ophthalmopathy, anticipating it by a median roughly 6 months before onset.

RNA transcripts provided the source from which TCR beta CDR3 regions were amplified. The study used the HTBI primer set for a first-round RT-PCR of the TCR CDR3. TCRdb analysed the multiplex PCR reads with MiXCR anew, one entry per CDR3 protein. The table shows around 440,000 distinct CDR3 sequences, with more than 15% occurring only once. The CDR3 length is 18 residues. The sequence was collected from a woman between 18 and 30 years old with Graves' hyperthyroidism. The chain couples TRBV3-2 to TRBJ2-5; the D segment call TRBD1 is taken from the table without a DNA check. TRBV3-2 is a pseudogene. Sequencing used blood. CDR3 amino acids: CASSQDGLIRDRGETQYF. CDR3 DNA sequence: TGTGCCAGCAGCCAAGACGGCCTTATCCGGGACAGGGGAGAGACCCAGTACTTC.